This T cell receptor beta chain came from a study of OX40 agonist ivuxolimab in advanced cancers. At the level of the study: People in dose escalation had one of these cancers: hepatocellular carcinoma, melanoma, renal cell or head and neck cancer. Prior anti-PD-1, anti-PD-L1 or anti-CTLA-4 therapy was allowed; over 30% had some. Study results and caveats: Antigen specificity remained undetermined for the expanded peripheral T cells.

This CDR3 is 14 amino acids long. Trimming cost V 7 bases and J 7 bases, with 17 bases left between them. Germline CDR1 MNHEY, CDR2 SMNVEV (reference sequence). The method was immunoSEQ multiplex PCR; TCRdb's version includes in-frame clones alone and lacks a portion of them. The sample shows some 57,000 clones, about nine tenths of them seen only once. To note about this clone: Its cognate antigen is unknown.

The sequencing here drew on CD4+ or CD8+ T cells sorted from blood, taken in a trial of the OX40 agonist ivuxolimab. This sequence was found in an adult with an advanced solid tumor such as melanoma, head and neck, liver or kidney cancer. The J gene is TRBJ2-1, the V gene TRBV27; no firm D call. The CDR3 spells CASNSGRASNEQFF. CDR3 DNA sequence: TGTGCCAGCAACTCAGGACGGGCCTCTAATGAGCAGTTCTTC.